This T cell receptor (beta chain) comes out of a study of neoadjuvant nivolumab and ipilimumab in lung cancer. Measured with immunoSEQ multiplex PCR; TCRdb has only the in-frame clones, and not every one. Altogether a few thousand clones are present, about 91% being singletons, with the ten largest covering 2% to 2.5%. V was pared by 5 bases and J by 3 bases, with 16 bases between. This CDR3 is built from 16 residues. Germline V lookup: CDR1 SEHNR, CDR2 FQNEAQ (reference sequence). The specimen was tumor tissue, collected after neoadjuvant nivolumab, alone or with ipilimumab, at or shortly before surgery. The receptor was derived from an adult with non-small cell lung cancer. This chain joins TRBV7-9 and TRBJ1-4; maybe TRBD1 (5 bases). Here the CDR3 reads CASSTTGTDPNEKLFF. The DNA for the CDR3 is TGTGCCAGCAGCACAACCGGGACGGACCCTAATGAAAAACTGTTTTTT.